Sequencing of this T cell receptor beta chain was carried out in a study of siplizumab effects on memory and regulatory T cells. Sequenced by immunoSEQ multiplex PCR; TCRdb stores in-frame clones only, minus some. In the table there are 100,000 or so clones, about nine tenths of which are singletons. Turning to this clone: Antigen specificity is unknown.

Points from the study as a whole: The apparent diversity of naive T cells exceeded that of memory cells, and naive T cells seemed to make a major contribution to the alloresponse. The Treg-derived share of mappable alloreactive CD4+ clones averaged approximately 71% with siplizumab and approximately 30% in controls. The majority of clones, roughly 80-97% of proliferating CD4+ or CD8+ clones, lacked an assignable naive or memory phenotype.

Specimen: non-Treg CD4+ T cells sorted from blood. The receptor was isolated from a human donor in good health.

CDR3 sequence: CASSRSLPSYNEQFF. The CDR3 bases are TGTGCCAGCAGCCGATCTCTTCCTTCCTACAATGAGCAGTTCTTC. The chain has TRBV4-2 and TRBJ2-1; D gene ambiguous. CDR1 is LGHNA and CDR2 is YNFKEQ in the germline V gene. This CDR3 spans 15 amino acids. With 4 bases removed from V and 1 base from J, the gap between germline ends came to 11 bases.